A single sample is the source of the 13 T cell receptor beta chains below, sequenced in a study of T-cell reconstitution after alpha-beta-depleted transplantation in children. Preparing the TCRbeta library involved the use of unique molecular identifiers. TCRdb redid the calling of the PCR reads with MiXCR, one entry per CDR3 protein. This table has about 240,000 distinct CDR3 sequences, about a quarter appearing once. The sample was PBMCs, taken before TCRalphabeta/CD19-depleted stem cell transplant. These receptors were taken from a girl aged 2-10 years with Fanconi anemia, due to receive a stem cell transplant.

This clonotype has at least ten counts. The chain employs TRBV5-1 and TRBJ2-1; 7 bases fit TRBD1. CDR3 length equals 16 residues. V lost 2 bases, J lost 15 bases, and 20 bases stayed unmatched. CDR1 is SGHRS and CDR2 is YFSETQ in the germline V gene. Written as DNA, the CDR3 is TGCGCCAGCAGCTTTACGGGACAGTCCGCCCCTACACAAGGGTTCTTC. It translates to CASSFTGQSAPTQGFF.

This chain links TRBV20-1 with TRBJ2-1; 14 nucleotides line up with TRBD2. V gave up 3 bases and J gave up 4 bases; unmatched junction bases: 8. The CDR3 contains 17 residues. CDR1 and CDR2 from the germline V gene are DFQATT and SNEGSKA (reference sequence). CDR3 DNA sequence: TGCAGTGCTAGGGAGACTAGCGGGAGGGTCCTATACAATGAGCAGTTCTTC. This encodes CSARETSGRVLYNEQFF.

This clonotype was detected many times. The rearrangement joins TRBV27 to TRBJ2-3; TRBD1 matches at 7 bases. From germline, CDR1 is MNHEY and CDR2 SMNVEV (reference sequence). V shed 5 bases and J 3 bases; nucleotides not matched to a gene: 11. There are 16 residues in the CDR3. The CDR3 bases are TGTGCCAGCAGTCCGCAGGGGGTTGGTAGAACAGATACGCAGTATTTT. The encoded protein is CASSPQGVGRTDTQYF.

This clonotype was seen at least ten times. The chain has TRBV20-1 and TRBJ1-1, with D hard to call. Germline-derived CDR1 and CDR2 are DFQATT and SNEGSKA (reference sequence). V lost 6 bases and J lost 11, with 7 bases in between. The CDR3 has 8 residues. This CDR3 reads CSAGSAFF. The CDR3 bases are TGCAGTGCCGGGAGTGCTTTCTTT.

This clonotype was picked up many times. The chain links TRBV6-5 to TRBJ1-4, with D unclear. Germline loops: CDR1 MNHEY, CDR2 SVGAGI. V was shortened by 2 bases and J by 6 bases, with 10 bases between the two germline ends. The CDR3 covers 14 residues. The CDR3 DNA follows: TGTGCCAGCAGTTACAGCAGGTTGGATGAAAAACTGTTTTTT. Translating gives CASSYSRLDEKLFF.

This clonotype showed up many times. The chain carries TRBV11-2 and TRBJ2-3; no reliable D call. Germline CDR1 reads SGHAT; CDR2 reads FQNNGV. The CDR3 loop spans 15 amino acids. The germline V and J ends were trimmed by 0 bases and 0 bases, with 7 bases remaining between them. The CDR3 loop is CASSLDLTSTDTQYF. CDR3 nucleotides: TGTGCCAGCAGCTTAGATTTGACTAGCACAGATACGCAGTATTTT.

This clonotype occurred a few times. The chain has TRBV20-1 and TRBJ2-7; TRBD1 aligns across 7 bases. The CDR3 totals 16 residues. Looked up from germline, CDR1 is DFQATT and CDR2 is SNEGSKA (reference sequence). V shed 0 bases and J 2 bases; nucleotides not matched to a gene: 10. CDR3 loop: CSARDNPGQRAYEQYF. CDR3 bases: TGCAGTGCTAGAGATAATCCGGGACAGCGAGCCTACGAGCAGTACTTC.

This clonotype came up many times. This sequence joins TRBV29-1 and TRBJ1-1; D is unclear. V lost 3 bases, J lost 2 bases, and 10 bases lay in between. The CDR3 sequence is 13 residues long. Germline V gene data show CDR1 as SQVTM and CDR2 as ANQGSEA. The CDR3 nucleotides read TGCAGCGTTGAGCGGCAGGACAACACTGAAGCTTTCTTT. It translates to CSVERQDNTEAFF.

Ten or more counts support this clonotype. This chain connects TRBV7-2 to TRBJ1-2, with a possible D match to TRBD1 (5 bases). CDR1 and CDR2 (germline): SGHTA, FQGNSA. Trimming took off 1 base at V and 3 bases at J, with 9 bases between the two ends. This CDR3 region has 14 residues. This CDR3 is CASSLGGVDYGYTF. The CDR3 nucleotides read TGTGCCAGCAGCTTAGGAGGGGTTGACTATGGCTACACCTTC.

This clonotype turned up a few times. The chain is built from TRBV4-2 and TRBJ1-2, with D perhaps matching TRBD1 (6 bases). Trimming removed 4 bases at V and 2 bases at J, with 11 bases between. The CDR3 spans 14 residues. Germline CDR1 reads LGHNA; CDR2 reads YNFKEQ. The CDR3 coding sequence is TGTGCCAGCAGCCGAGCGACAGGAAACTATGGCTACACCTTC. Amino acids: CASSRATGNYGYTF.

CDR3 region: CASSFLGGEGYTF. The DNA for the CDR3 is TGCGCCAGCAGCTTTCTGGGGGGAGAAGGCTACACCTTC. V usage is TRBV5-1 and J usage is TRBJ1-2; the D gene is possibly TRBD1 (5 bases). Trimming shortened V by 2 bases and J by 8 bases, and 13 bases separated the two germline ends. Looked up from germline, CDR1 is SGHRS and CDR2 is YFSETQ. The length of the CDR3 is 13 residues.

The rearrangement links TRBV24-1 to TRBJ2-1, with D perhaps TRBD1 (6 bases). Germline CDR1 KGHDR, CDR2 SFDVKD. Trimming took 10 bases from V and 4 from J, leaving 13 bases between them. This CDR3 is 13 amino acids long. The CDR3 region is CATQGTSYNEQFF. The CDR3 DNA follows: TGTGCCACACAGGGTACCTCATACAATGAGCAGTTCTTC.

The chain employs TRBV5-4 and TRBJ2-4, with TRBD2 matching 16 bases. CDR1 and CDR2 (germline): SGHNT, YYREEE (reference sequence). The CDR3 has 18 amino acids. Germline trimming cut 3 bases from V and 9 bases from J; bases unmatched to any gene: 12. The CDR3 DNA reads TGTGCCAGCAGCTCAGCGCCGGGACTAGCGGGGGGGAAGCGCATTCAGTACTTC. Its translation: CASSSAPGLAGGKRIQYF.